This TCR beta chain was recorded in a study of post-analysis software for immune sequencing data. Whole-study findings and limits: When compared against controls, multiple sclerosis patients showed significantly lower normalized Chao1 diversity. Among 5 or 6 TRBV segments more frequent in patients than controls were TRBV5-6, TRBV5-1 and TRBV20-1. The F measure placed samples prepared in the same batch into strongly shared clusters.

Prepared libraries of TCR beta cDNA carried unique molecular identifiers. The source material, roughly 0.85 to 10 million T cells, gave rise to 400,000 to 550,000 cDNA molecules. TCRdb reprocessed the PCR reads with MiXCR, giving one entry per CDR3 protein. The table shows 750,000 to 900,000 distinct CDR3 sequences, with roughly 46% occurring only once. This CDR3 is built from 12 residues. Germline assignment: CDR1 KGHDR and CDR2 SFDVKD. Deletions cut 4 bases from V and 5 bases from J, with 5 bases between. This clonotype was seen only a few times. Its antigen remains unknown. This receptor was taken from a girl between 10 and 17 years old with multiple sclerosis. The rearrangement uses TRBV24-1 and TRBJ2-1; TRBD2 might be the D (5 bases). Sequenced input: blood. CDR3 DNA sequence: TGTGCCACCAGTGAGAGGGACAATGAGCAGTTCTTC. Translation gives CATSERDNEQFF.